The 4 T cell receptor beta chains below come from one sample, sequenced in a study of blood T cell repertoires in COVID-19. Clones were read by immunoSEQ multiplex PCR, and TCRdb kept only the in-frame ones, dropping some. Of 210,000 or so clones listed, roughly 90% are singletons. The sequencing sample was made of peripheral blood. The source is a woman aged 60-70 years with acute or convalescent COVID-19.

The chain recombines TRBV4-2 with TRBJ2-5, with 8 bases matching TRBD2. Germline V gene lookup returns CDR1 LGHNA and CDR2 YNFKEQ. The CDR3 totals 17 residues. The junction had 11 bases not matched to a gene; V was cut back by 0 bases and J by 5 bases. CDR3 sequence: CASSQDPPRGGGETQYF. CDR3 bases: TGTGCCAGCAGCCAAGATCCCCCCAGGGGCGGGGGGGAGACCCAGTACTTC.

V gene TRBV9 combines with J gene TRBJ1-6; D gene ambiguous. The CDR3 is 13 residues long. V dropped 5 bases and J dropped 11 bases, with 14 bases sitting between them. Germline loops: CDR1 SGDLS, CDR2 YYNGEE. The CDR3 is CASSVNTGTPLHF. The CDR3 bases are TGTGCCAGCAGTGTTAATACGGGGACACCCCTCCACTTT.

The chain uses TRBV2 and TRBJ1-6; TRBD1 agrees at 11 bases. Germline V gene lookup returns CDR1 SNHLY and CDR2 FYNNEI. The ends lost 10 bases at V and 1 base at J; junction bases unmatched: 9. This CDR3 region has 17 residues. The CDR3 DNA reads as TGTGCCACAAGTGGGGGACAGGGGGGTTCCTATAATTCACCCCTCCACTTT. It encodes CATSGGQGGSYNSPLHF.

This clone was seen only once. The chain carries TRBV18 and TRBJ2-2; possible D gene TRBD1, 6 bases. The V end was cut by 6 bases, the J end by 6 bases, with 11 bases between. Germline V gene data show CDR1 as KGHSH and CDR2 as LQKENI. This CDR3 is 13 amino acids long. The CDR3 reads CASSDQGSGELFF. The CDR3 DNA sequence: TGTGCCAGCTCCGATCAGGGGTCCGGGGAGCTGTTTTTT.